These 20 T cell receptor beta chains came from one sample sequenced in a study of T-cell reconstitution after alpha-beta-depleted transplantation in children. Unique molecular identifiers were incorporated during preparation of the TCRbeta library. One entry per CDR3 protein, called by TCRdb with MiXCR from the PCR reads. Among 700,000 to 950,000 distinct CDR3 sequences listed, around 15% were seen once. The sequenced sample was PBMCs, mostly from graft donor cells, obtained 360 days after TCRalphabeta/CD19-depleted stem cell transplant. These receptors were collected from a male patient younger than 18 who had a stem cell transplant for acute lymphoblastic leukemia, so the T cells may come from the graft donor.

CDR3 in amino acids: CASSQPWLIEAETQYF. CDR3 DNA sequence: TGTGCCAGCAGCCAACCGTGGCTAATTGAGGCAGAGACCCAGTACTTC. V usage is TRBV3-1 and J usage is TRBJ2-5; D gene uncertain. Trimming took 2 bases from V and 4 from J, leaving 17 bases between them. This CDR3 region has 16 residues. In germline, CDR1 is LGHDT, CDR2 YNNKEL (reference sequence).

This clonotype was observed a few times. The V and J genes are TRBV6-1 and TRBJ2-7, with TRBD2 as a possible D gene (5 bases). This CDR3 contains 13 residues. From germline, CDR1 is MNHNS and CDR2 SASEGT. V was cut by 6 bases and J by 4 bases, with 13 bases left in between. The CDR3: CASSRSGEYEQYF. The CDR3 nucleotides read TGTGCCAGCAGCCGGTCTGGGGAGTACGAGCAGTACTTC.

The V gene is TRBV12-3 or TRBV12-4, the J gene TRBJ1-4; TRBD1 is a possible D gene (5 bases). Trimming removed 1 base at V and 14 bases at J, with 11 bases between. The CDR3 is made up of 12 amino acids. The CDR3 loop reads CASSLGGARLFF. CDR3 nucleotide sequence: TGTGCCAGCAGTTTAGGGGGCGCGAGGCTGTTTTTT.

This clonotype came up a few times. The V and J genes are TRBV29-1 and TRBJ1-4; no clear D. V was clipped by 2 bases and J by 8 bases, with 12 bases between them. In germline, CDR1 is SQVTM, CDR2 ANQGSEA. This CDR3 contains 13 residues. CDR3 bases: TGCAGCGTTGAACCGCATCCTAGAGAAAAACTGTTTTTT. Amino acid sequence: CSVEPHPREKLFF.

The V gene is TRBV11-2, the J gene TRBJ2-4; TRBD2 aligns across 11 bases. The CDR3 loop spans 19 amino acids. The germline V gene encodes CDR1 SGHAT and CDR2 FQNNGV. The trim removed 6 bases at V and 0 bases at J, leaving 13 bases unmatched. The CDR3 DNA follows: TGTGCCAGCAGACCAACGATAGCGGGAGGGCCCTTAGCCAAAAACATTCAGTACTTC. It encodes CASRPTIAGGPLAKNIQYF. Using reference TRBV11-2 and TRBJ2-4 for the parts outside the CDR3, the full variable domain is EAGVAQSPRYKIIEKRQSVAFWCNPISGHATLYWYQQILGQGPKLLIQFQNNGVVDDSQLPKDRFSAERLKGVDSTLKIQPAKLEDSAVYLCASRPTIAGGPLAKNIQYFGAGTRLSVL.

This clonotype has more than one count but fewer than ten. V usage is TRBV12-3 or TRBV12-4 and J usage is TRBJ1-3; unclear D gene. The CDR3 has 17 residues. Trimming left V 5 bases short and J 2 bases short, with 19 bases between. The CDR3 here is CASSPPPDLGAGNTIYF. The CDR3 nucleotides are TGTGCCAGCAGTCCCCCGCCAGACCTAGGCGCTGGAAACACCATATATTTT.

The rearrangement links TRBV5-1 to TRBJ2-3, with 12 bases identical to TRBD2. This CDR3 is built from 18 residues. V shed 3 bases and J 0 bases; nucleotides not matched to a gene: 8. Per the germline V gene, CDR1 is SGHRS and CDR2 is YFSETQ. The CDR3 nucleotides read TGCGCCAGCAGCTCCCTAGCGGGAGGGGCAAAGAGCACAGATACGCAGTATTTT. Translating gives CASSSLAGGAKSTDTQYF.

This clonotype was seen a handful of times. The rearrangement joins TRBV7-9 to TRBJ2-5, with 11 bases aligning to TRBD2. Looked up from germline, CDR1 is SEHNR and CDR2 is FQNEAQ (reference sequence). With V trimmed by 2 bases and J by 2 bases, 1 base remained unmatched. The CDR3 consists of 15 residues. CDR3 nucleotide sequence: TGTGCCAGCAGCTTATGGACTAGCGGGCAAGAGACCCAGTACTTC. It yields the protein CASSLWTSGQETQYF.

This clonotype appeared a few times. The chain joins TRBV7-2 to TRBJ1-4; D remains unclear. CDR1 and CDR2 (germline): SGHTA, FQGNSA. Trimming stripped 4 bases from V and 7 bases from J, with 13 bases between. This CDR3 contains 14 residues. This chain's CDR3 is CASSSRSGVEKLFF. For the CDR3, the DNA is TGTGCCAGCAGCTCTCGAAGTGGAGTTGAAAAACTGTTTTTT.

This clonotype has just a few counts. The V and J genes are TRBV5-1 and TRBJ2-1; possibly TRBD1 for D (5 bases). This CDR3 contains 16 residues. CDR1 and CDR2 (germline): SGHRS, YFSETQ. Trimming took off 0 bases at V and 5 bases at J, with 15 bases between the two ends. CDR3 residues: CASSLGQGAVDNEQFF. DNA for the CDR3: TGCGCCAGCAGCTTGGGTCAGGGCGCAGTCGACAATGAGCAGTTCTTC. The full variable domain, with the rest looked up from reference TRBV5-1 and TRBJ2-1, is KAGVTQTPRYLIKTRGQQVTLSCSPISGHRSVSWYQQTPGQGLQFLFEYFSETQRNKGNFPGRFSGRQFSNSRSEMNVSTLELGDSALYLCASSLGQGAVDNEQFFGPGTRLTVL.

This chain uses TRBV5-1 with TRBJ2-5, with 8 bases lining up with TRBD1. CDR3 length equals 14 residues. With V trimmed by 4 bases and J by 7 bases, 9 bases remained unmatched. CDR1 and CDR2 from the germline V gene are SGHRS and YFSETQ. This chain's CDR3 is CASSAGQAGGTQYF. The CDR3, as DNA: TGCGCCAGCAGCGCGGGACAGGCCGGGGGGACCCAGTACTTC.

The rearrangement links TRBV20-1 to TRBJ1-5, with 8 positions matching TRBD1. With V trimmed by 4 bases and J by 4 bases, 6 bases remained unmatched. CDR3 length: 14 residues. CDR1 is DFQATT, CDR2 SNEGSKA, per germline (reference sequence). The CDR3 reads CSAKTGVGNQPQHF. DNA for the CDR3: TGCAGTGCTAAGACAGGGGTAGGGAATCAGCCCCAGCATTTT.

This rearrangement joins TRBV10-1 to TRBJ1-4; 7 bases line up with TRBD1. CDR1 WNHNN and CDR2 SYGVQD come from the germline V gene (reference sequence). After removal of 6 bases from V and 5 bases from J, the junction contained 6 bases not matched to a gene. There are 14 residues in the CDR3. The CDR3 reads CASSPGQKNEKLFF. The CDR3 DNA reads TGCGCCAGCAGCCCGGGACAGAAGAATGAAAAACTGTTTTTT.

The V and J genes are TRBV12-3 or TRBV12-4 and TRBJ1-1; D gene unclear. Trimming cost V 2 bases and J 2 bases, with 9 bases left between them. This CDR3 region has 14 residues. The CDR3 region has the DNA TGTGCCAGCAGTTTAACGGGGTTTAACACTGAAGCTTTCTTT. This sequence encodes CASSLTGFNTEAFF.

This clonotype was counted only a few times. The chain employs TRBV11-1 and TRBJ2-7; TRBD2 is a possible D gene (5 bases). The CDR3 is made up of 14 amino acids. Trimming shortened V by 5 bases and J by 5 bases, and 16 bases separated the two germline ends. The germline V gene encodes CDR1 SGHAT and CDR2 FQDESV (reference sequence). CDR3 in amino acids: CASSREDSLDEQYF. The CDR3 nucleotides are TGTGCCAGCAGCCGAGAGGACTCATTGGACGAGCAGTACTTC.

J is TRBJ1-2 and V is TRBV4-1, with D possibly TRBD1 on 5 matching bases. Germline CDR1 MGHRA, CDR2 YSYEKL. The V and J ends lost 7 bases and 2 bases respectively, with 20 bases between them. CDR3 size: 16 residues. The CDR3 DNA follows: TGCGCCAGCACCCCGATGGGGCCCTATGGCAACTATGGCTACACCTTC. Translation: CASTPMGPYGNYGYTF.

V usage is TRBV12-3 or TRBV12-4 and J usage is TRBJ2-7, with D unclear. The ends were cut back, 3 bases at V and 3 bases at J, with 12 bases in the middle. This CDR3 contains 14 residues. This chain's CDR3 is CASSFFSDGYEQYF. The CDR3 DNA is TGTGCCAGCAGTTTTTTCTCGGACGGCTACGAGCAGTACTTC.

The DNA of the CDR3 is TGCGCCAGCAGCTTGGTCGGAGGCGGGAGTGGTACAGATACGCAGTATTTT. Protein sequence: CASSLVGGGSGTDTQYF. The gene calls are TRBV5-1 and TRBJ2-3; 7 bases are shared with TRBD2. V dropped 0 bases and J dropped 3; count of bases not matched to a gene: 10. From germline, CDR1 is SGHRS and CDR2 YFSETQ. This CDR3 spans 17 amino acids. The full variable domain, rest sourced from reference TRBV5-1 and TRBJ2-3, is KAGVTQTPRYLIKTRGQQVTLSCSPISGHRSVSWYQQTPGQGLQFLFEYFSETQRNKGNFPGRFSGRQFSNSRSEMNVSTLELGDSALYLCASSLVGGGSGTDTQYFGPGTRLTVL.

This chain uses TRBV2 with TRBJ2-4; no definite D call. CDR3 size: 11 residues. V was shortened by 10 bases and J by 2 bases, with 6 bases between the two germline ends. The germline gives CDR1 SNHLY, CDR2 FYNNEI. The CDR3 is CATGPKNIQYF. The CDR3 bases are TGTGCCACCGGCCCCAAAAACATTCAGTACTTC.

This clonotype appeared a few times. This chain uses TRBV7-3 with TRBJ1-1; a possible D gene is TRBD1 (5 bases). Trimming left V 5 bases short and J 2 bases short, with 12 bases between. The CDR3 sequence is 14 residues long. Per germline, CDR1 SGHTA and CDR2 FQGTGA. DNA of the CDR3: TGTGCCAGCAGCCGTAGGGGCGCTAACACTGAAGCTTTCTTT. Translating gives CASSRRGANTEAFF.